The 5 T cell receptor beta chains in this list originate from one sample, sequenced in a study of T-cell memory formation after mild COVID-19. One entry per CDR3 protein, called by TCRdb with MiXCR from the 5' RACE reads. This table has about 560,000 distinct CDR3 sequences, 20% to 25% appearing once. Material: PBMCs or a T cell subset sorted from them (not recorded which). The receptors were sampled from an adult woman who had mild COVID-19 (a few samples of this study predate the infection). Cell type and time point are not known.

This clonotype was seen more than once but under ten times. V is TRBV7-8 and J is TRBJ2-1, with D uncertain. Germline V gene sequence: CDR1 SGHVS, CDR2 FQNEAQ. V shed 5 bases and J shed 10 bases, with 12 bases lying between them. This CDR3 has 12 amino acids. The CDR3 DNA reads TGTGCCAGCAGCAAGAGAATGTTCGAGCAGTTCTTC. Translated: CASSKRMFEQFF.

This clonotype was seen a few times. The chain employs TRBV9 and TRBJ2-3; 11 bases match TRBD2. The trim removed 3 bases at V and 8 bases at J, leaving 8 bases unmatched. This CDR3 has 15 residues. Germline CDR1 and CDR2: SGDLS and YYNGEE. The DNA for the CDR3 is TGTGCCAGCAGCGCATCGACTAGCGGGATGAGTACGCAGTATTTT. This translates into CASSASTSGMSTQYF.

The sample holds many counts of this clonotype. This sequence joins TRBV5-1 and TRBJ1-1; possibly TRBD1 for D (6 bases). Germline loops: CDR1 SGHRS, CDR2 YFSETQ. This CDR3 has 17 amino acids. Trimming cost V 1 base and J 1 base, with 17 bases left between them. DNA of the CDR3: TGCGCCAGCAGCTTGTACGACGGGGGACACTCGAACACTGAAGCTTTCTTT. It is translated as CASSLYDGGHSNTEAFF.

The count of this clonotype is one. The rearrangement links TRBV15 to TRBJ2-5; D could derive from TRBD1 or TRBD2 (6 bases each). CDR1 and CDR2 from the germline V gene are LNHNV and YYDKDF (reference sequence). V was clipped by 0 bases and J by 4 bases, with 18 bases between them. The CDR3 sequence is 17 residues long. The CDR3 nucleotides read TGTGCCACCAGCAGAGATGGCCCGCAGGGGAGGACAGAGACCCAGTACTTC. It is translated as CATSRDGPQGRTETQYF.

This clonotype was seen a handful of times. The chain employs TRBV5-5 and TRBJ2-3; D possibly corresponds to TRBD2 (5 bases). The CDR3 is made up of 15 amino acids. CDR1 is SGHKS and CDR2 is YYEKEE in the germline V gene (reference sequence). Trimming shortened V by 4 bases and J by 7 bases, and 19 bases separated the two germline ends. CDR3 DNA: TGTGCCAGCAGCCCTGGGTGGGAGCGGCAAAATACGCAGTATTTT. Translated: CASSPGWERQNTQYF. The whole variable domain, remainder taken from reference TRBV5-5 and TRBJ2-3, is DAGVTQSPTHLIKTRGQQVTLRCSPISGHKSVSWYQQVLGQGPQFIFQYYEKEERGRGNFPDRFSARQFPNYSSELNVNALLLGDSALYLCASSPGWERQNTQYFGPGTRLTVL.